The 21 T cell receptor beta chains presented below share a single source sample, sequenced in a study of blood T cell repertoires in COVID-19 (dated by TCRdb to 2018 to 2020). Library method: the immunoSEQ multiplex PCR assay. The immuneACCESS repertoire file appears here via TCRdb, limited to in-frame rearrangements. These files lack a portion of the clones; in checked studies, under half of the deficit traces to unresolved V genes, and the cause of the others is not known. This sample is represented by over 140,000 clones; less than 80% of them were singletons. Around 4.8% of the sample belongs to the ten largest clones. Sequenced input: peripheral blood. These receptors were obtained from an elderly woman with active or convalescent COVID-19.

This chain connects TRBV2 to TRBJ1-2, with a weak D call TRBD1 (5 bases). Trimming removed 6 bases from V and 7 bases from J, with 18 bases in between. The V gene's germline CDR1 is SNHLY and CDR2 FYNNEI. This CDR3 contains 14 residues. Written as DNA, the CDR3 is TGTGCCAGCAGCGCCCAGGCAGGGTCGAGTGGCTACACCTTC. Protein product: CASSAQAGSSGYTF.

The chain is built from TRBV2 and TRBJ2-1; 7 bases are shared with TRBD1. The CDR3 totals 15 residues. Trimming cost V 5 bases and J 0 bases; bases outside gene matches: 4. CDR1 is SNHLY, CDR2 FYNNEI, per germline. The CDR3 region is CASSNRGSSYNEQFF. The CDR3 DNA reads as TGTGCCAGCAGTAACAGGGGAAGCTCCTACAATGAGCAGTTCTTC.

The chain is built from TRBV7-3 and TRBJ2-1, with 12 nucleotides matching TRBD2. The length of the CDR3 is 16 residues. Germline CDR1 is SGHTA and CDR2 is FQGTGA. Trimming took 4 bases from V and 6 from J; bases not matched to a gene: 7. CDR3 DNA: TGTGCCAGCAGCTACGGAACTAGCGGGGGGCTCAATGAGCAGTTCTTC. Its protein product is CASSYGTSGGLNEQFF.

The V gene is TRBV3-1 (or the pseudogene TRBV3-2), the J gene TRBJ2-3; D remains unclear. The CDR3 runs 14 residues. Per germline, CDR1 LGHDT and CDR2 YNNKEL (reference sequence). V gave up 4 bases and J gave up 6 bases, with 14 bases separating them. CDR3 sequence (DNA): TGTGCCAGCAGCCTCTCTACGCCCGCGGATACGCAGTATTTT. Amino acids: CASSLSTPADTQYF.

The CDR3 coding sequence is TGTGCCAGCAGCTCATTTAATGGCGGCCAAGAGACCCAGTACTTC. This encodes CASSSFNGGQETQYF. The rearrangement joins TRBV5-4 to TRBJ2-5; D gene ambiguous. The CDR3 runs 15 residues. V gave up 3 bases and J gave up 1 base, with 13 bases separating them. The V gene's germline CDR1 is SGHNT and CDR2 YYREEE (reference sequence).

This clone has only a few counts. The J gene is TRBJ2-3, the V gene TRBV18; 7 bases match TRBD2. The CDR3 length is 17 residues. Germline V gene lookup returns CDR1 KGHSH and CDR2 LQKENI. J was trimmed by 1 base and V by 0 bases; bases with no gene match: 7. As DNA, the CDR3 is TGTGCCAGCTCACCACCCGAGCGGGGCGCCGGCACAGATACGCAGTATTTT. Its protein is CASSPPERGAGTDTQYF. Together with reference TRBV18 and TRBJ2-3, the CDR3 gives the full variable domain: NAGVMQNPRHLVRRRGQEARLRCSPMKGHSHVYWYRQLPEEGLKFMVYLQKENIIDESGMPKERFSAEFPKEGPSILRIQQVVRGDSAAYFCASSPPERGAGTDTQYFGPGTRLTVL.

The V and J genes are TRBV19 and TRBJ1-5; TRBD1 matches at 9 bases. This CDR3 is built from 18 residues. V shed 9 bases and J 1 base; nucleotides not matched to a gene: 16. In germline, CDR1 is LNHDA, CDR2 SQIVND (reference sequence). The CDR3 is CASRAGTGTGGSNQPQHF. The CDR3 DNA reads as TGTGCCAGCAGGGCTGGGACAGGGACAGGCGGGAGCAATCAGCCCCAGCATTTT.

The rearrangement links TRBV4-3 to TRBJ1-4; 7 bases fit TRBD1. V shed 1 base, J shed 5 bases, and the junction held 7 bases outside the gene matches. The CDR3 length is 16 residues. The germline V gene encodes CDR1 LGHNA and CDR2 YSLEER. Written as DNA, the CDR3 is TGCGCCAGCAGCCAAGGGATAGACAGGGTCAATGAAAAACTGTTTTTT. It yields the protein CASSQGIDRVNEKLFF.

The chain carries TRBV19 and TRBJ1-5; possible D gene TRBD1, 5 bases. This CDR3 has 14 amino acids. Trimming removed 5 bases from V and 0 bases from J, with 8 bases in between. Looked up from germline, CDR1 is LNHDA and CDR2 is SQIVND (reference sequence). In nucleotides, the CDR3 is TGTGCCAGTAGTCGGGACTATAGCAATCAGCCCCAGCATTTT. It encodes CASSRDYSNQPQHF. The variable domain in full, with the rest retrieved from reference TRBV19 and TRBJ1-5, is DGGITQSPKYLFRKEGQNVTLSCEQNLNHDAMYWYRQDPGQGLRLIYYSQIVNDFQKGDIAEGYSVSREKKESFPLTVTSAQKNPTAFYLCASSRDYSNQPQHFGDGTRLSIL.

This chain uses TRBV18 with TRBJ1-1, with 7 bases matching TRBD1. Germline-derived CDR1 and CDR2 are KGHSH and LQKENI. V trimming: 0 bases; J trimming: 1 base; junction bases outside the gene matches: 2. The CDR3 totals 15 residues. This CDR3 reads CASSPPTGWNTEAFF. The DNA for the CDR3 is TGTGCCAGCTCACCACCGACAGGGTGGAACACTGAAGCTTTCTTT. Supplemented by reference TRBV18 and TRBJ1-1, the full variable domain reads NAGVMQNPRHLVRRRGQEARLRCSPMKGHSHVYWYRQLPEEGLKFMVYLQKENIIDESGMPKERFSAEFPKEGPSILRIQQVVRGDSAAYFCASSPPTGWNTEAFFGQGTRLTVV.

Note on this clone: Other DNA sequences in the sample encode the same CDR3. V gene TRBV29-1 combines with J gene TRBJ2-3; D is possibly TRBD1 (5 bases). Germline values: CDR1 SQVTM, CDR2 ANQGSEA. V dropped 4 bases and J dropped 2 bases, with 10 bases sitting between them. The CDR3 extends over 13 amino acids. Written as DNA, the CDR3 is TGCAGCGTTGGGGGCAGCACCACAGATACGCAGTATTTT. This translates into CSVGGSTTDTQYF.

The chain joins TRBV21-1 to TRBJ1-3; the table gives TRBD1 as D, unverified against the DNA. TRBV21-1 is shown as a pseudogene. CDR3 length equals 17 residues. The chain's CDR3 is CASSKEGSGHGGNTIYF. In DNA form, the CDR3 reads TGTGCCAGCAGCAAAGAGGGGTCGGGACATGGTGGAAACACCATATATTTT.

V is TRBV11-3 and J is TRBJ1-1; TRBD1 is a possible D gene (6 bases). This CDR3 is built from 13 residues. Per the germline V gene, CDR1 is SGHNT and CDR2 is YENEEA. Trimming took 5 bases from V and 7 from J, leaving 14 bases between them. The CDR3 loop reads CASSQTGDREAFF. Here the CDR3 DNA reads TGTGCCAGCAGCCAGACAGGCGATCGTGAAGCTTTCTTT.

The chain has TRBV28 and TRBJ1-4; TRBD1 is a possible D gene (5 bases). Trimming took 4 bases from V and 2 from J, leaving 14 bases between them. The CDR3 totals 16 residues. The germline CDR1 and CDR2 sequences are MDHEN and SYDVKM. The CDR3 region is CASSSPRGETNEKLFF. The CDR3 nucleotides read TGTGCCAGCAGTTCGCCTAGGGGCGAGACTAATGAAAAACTGTTTTTT.

This chain links TRBV7-2 with TRBJ1-2, with 7 positions matching TRBD1. The CDR3 is made up of 14 amino acids. CDR1 SGHTA and CDR2 FQGNSA come from the germline V gene. J lost 6 bases, V lost 3 bases, and 7 bases had no gene match. CDR3 residues: CASSFTGTEDGYTF. The CDR3, as DNA: TGTGCCAGCAGCTTCACCGGGACAGAGGATGGCTACACCTTC.

The V call is TRBV6-5, the J call TRBJ1-1, with 7 bases identical to TRBD1. This CDR3 has 14 residues. The germline V gene has CDR1 MNHEY and CDR2 SVGAGI. The trim removed 8 bases at V and 1 base at J, leaving 7 bases unmatched. CDR3 residues: CASGRDSGNTEAFF. Here the CDR3 DNA reads TGTGCCAGCGGCCGGGACAGCGGGAACACTGAAGCTTTCTTT.

V gene TRBV5-1 combines with J gene TRBJ2-1; TRBD2 aligns across 9 bases. Germline V CDR1 and CDR2: SGHRS, YFSETQ. This CDR3 comprises 12 residues. V dropped 4 bases and J dropped 9; count of bases not matched to a gene: 2. CDR3 amino acids: CASSPTSGEQFF. The CDR3 bases are TGCGCCAGCAGCCCGACTAGCGGTGAGCAGTTCTTC.

This sequence joins TRBV3-1 (or the pseudogene TRBV3-2) and TRBJ1-6; D is uncertain. CDR3 length equals 16 residues. Deletions cut 2 bases from V and 6 bases from J, with 14 bases between. CDR1 LGHDT and CDR2 YNNKEL come from the germline V gene (reference sequence). In nucleotides, the CDR3 is TGTGCCAGCAGCCAATCTAGGAGTCAGATTAATTCACCCCTCCACTTT. Translation: CASSQSRSQINSPLHF.

A single count supports this clone. The gene calls are TRBV5-1 and TRBJ1-6; tentative D call: TRBD1 (6 bases). Germline values: CDR1 SGHRS, CDR2 YFSETQ. The CDR3 is 15 amino acids. Trimming took off 5 bases at V and 10 bases at J, with 19 bases between the two ends. CDR3 sequence: CASRSNTGSESPLHF. CDR3 coding DNA: TGCGCCAGCAGGTCCAATACAGGGTCCGAGTCACCCCTCCACTTT.

V gene TRBV7-8 combines with J gene TRBJ1-3; possibly TRBD1 for D (5 bases). In germline, CDR1 is SGHVS, CDR2 FQNEAQ. This CDR3 comprises 15 residues. V shed 1 base and J shed 3 bases, with 10 bases lying between them. The CDR3 loop is CASSLGRAYGNTIYF. The CDR3 nucleotides are TGTGCCAGCAGCTTAGGCAGGGCTTATGGAAACACCATATATTTT.

The chain is built from TRBV7-2 and TRBJ2-4, with TRBD1 identical over 7 bases. After removal of 7 bases from V and 0 bases from J, the junction contained 6 bases not matched to a gene. CDR3 length equals 15 residues. Germline V lookup: CDR1 SGHTA, CDR2 FQGNSA. The CDR3 DNA reads as TGTGCCAGCATGGGACAGCCTTTAGCCAAAAACATTCAGTACTTC. Its protein product is CASMGQPLAKNIQYF.